This TCR beta chain stems from a study of cytomegalovirus exposure and HLA in healthy donors. The primer mix had 60 Vbeta and 13 Jbeta primers. Measured with immunoSEQ multiplex PCR; TCRdb has only the in-frame clones, and not every one. The data include under 200,000 clones; the top ten clones carry 2% to 2.5%. The CDR3 runs 17 residues. Trimming cost V 0 bases and J 5 bases, with 16 bases left between them. Germline loops: CDR1 MGHRA, CDR2 YSYEKL. The clonotype comes from a man aged 25-45 years in good health and CMV-seronegative. This rearrangement joins TRBV4-1 to TRBJ2-2; weak D call: TRBD1 (5 bases). The sequenced material came from PBMCs. The CDR3 DNA is TGCGCCAGCAGCCAAGATCTGGACATTTCAATTACCGGGGAGCTGTTTTTT. This sequence encodes CASSQDLDISITGELFF.